The 23 T cell receptor beta chains below come from one sample, sequenced in a study of shared clonotypes between healthy human individuals. Generated by immunoSEQ multiplex PCR, the TCRdb table keeps only in-frame clones and is missing some. This table has roughly 770,000 clones, about 96% appearing once. CD45RO-negative CD8 cells positively selected for CCR7 made up the naive population, which excluded terminally differentiated effector memory CD45RA+ cells. The sample was naive CD8+ T cells sorted from blood. These TCRs come from a man younger than 45 in good health.

This chain connects TRBV5-1 to TRBJ2-7, with D perhaps given as TRBD1 or TRBD2 (5 bases each). Trimming stripped 0 bases from V and 2 bases from J, with 9 bases between. Germline loops: CDR1 SGHRS, CDR2 YFSETQ. The CDR3 is 14 amino acids. In DNA, the CDR3 is TGCGCCAGCAGCTTGGATTGGGGACCCTACGAGCAGTACTTC. Residues: CASSLDWGPYEQYF. Combining the CDR3 with reference TRBV5-1 and TRBJ2-7 gives the whole variable domain KAGVTQTPRYLIKTRGQQVTLSCSPISGHRSVSWYQQTPGQGLQFLFEYFSETQRNKGNFPGRFSGRQFSNSRSEMNVSTLELGDSALYLCASSLDWGPYEQYFGPGTRLTVT.

The genes are TRBV5-1 and TRBJ1-2; tentatively, D is TRBD1 (5 bases). The CDR3 consists of 15 residues. Germline V lookup: CDR1 SGHRS, CDR2 YFSETQ. Deletions cut 0 bases from V and 3 bases from J, with 12 bases between. CDR3 DNA: TGCGCCAGCAGCTTGGGGGGCAGCCCGCACTATGGCTACACCTTC. Its translation: CASSLGGSPHYGYTF.

The CDR3: CASSLGRLAGASDTQYF. Here the CDR3 DNA reads TGTGCCAGCAGCTTAGGGAGACTAGCGGGAGCGTCGGATACGCAGTATTTT. V usage is TRBV7-2 and J usage is TRBJ2-3, with 12 bases that match TRBD2. J gave up 6 bases and V 1 base, and 8 bases lay outside the gene matches. The CDR3 extends over 17 amino acids. Germline lookup yields CDR1 SGHTA and CDR2 FQGNSA.

With regard to this clone: The sample holds other DNA sequences that translate to the same CDR3. The genes are TRBV5-6 and TRBJ2-6; D remains ambiguous. V lost 1 base and J lost 0, with 5 bases in between. The CDR3 has 15 amino acids. Germline V gene lookup returns CDR1 SGHDT and CDR2 YYEEEE. In nucleotides, the CDR3 is TGTGCCAGCAGCTTGTCGCTCTCTGGGGCCAACGTCCTGACTTTC. Translation: CASSLSLSGANVLTF. Full variable domain (missing parts from reference TRBV5-6 and TRBJ2-6): DAGVTQSPTHLIKTRGQQVTLRCSPKSGHDTVSWYQQALGQGPQFIFQYYEEEERQRGNFPDRFSGHQFPNYSSELNVNALLLGDSALYLCASSLSLSGANVLTFGAGSRLTVL.

This clone has only one observation. The rearrangement uses TRBV15 and TRBJ2-2; no clear D gene. V was clipped by 5 bases and J by 1 base, with 11 bases between them. The CDR3 runs to 15 residues. Germline V lookup: CDR1 LNHNV, CDR2 YYDKDF (reference sequence). The chain's CDR3 is CATSVTIGNTGELFF. The CDR3 region has the DNA TGTGCCACCAGCGTAACGATAGGGAACACCGGGGAGCTGTTTTTT. Combining the CDR3 with reference TRBV15 and TRBJ2-2 gives the whole variable domain DAMVIQNPRYQVTQFGKPVTLSCSQTLNHNVMYWYQQKSSQAPKLLFHYYDKDFNNEADTPDNFQSRRPNTSFCFLDIRSPGLGDTAMYLCATSVTIGNTGELFFGEGSRLTVL.

CDR3 in amino acids: CASSLQTGGWQYF. In DNA form, the CDR3 reads TGTGCCAGTAGTTTACAGACAGGGGGCTGGCAGTACTTC. The V call is TRBV19, the J call TRBJ2-7; 10 bases fit TRBD1. This CDR3 has 13 residues. V was clipped by 5 bases and J by 9 bases; unmatched bases: 7. Germline-derived CDR1 and CDR2 are LNHDA and SQIVND (reference sequence). Full variable domain (remainder filled in from reference TRBV19 and TRBJ2-7): DGGITQSPKYLFRKEGQNVTLSCEQNLNHDAMYWYRQDPGQGLRLIYYSQIVNDFQKGDIAEGYSVSREKKESFPLTVTSAQKNPTAFYLCASSLQTGGWQYFGPGTRLTVT.

Regarding this clone: The junction does not match germline at one end; this may be a read error. The chain is built from TRBV7-8 and TRBJ1-2, with D hard to call. Germline CDR1 and CDR2: SGHVS and FQNEAQ. The CDR3 totals 15 residues. This chain's CDR3 is CASSLGNKANYGYTF. CDR3 nucleotides: TGTGCCAGTAGCTTAGGGAACAAAGCTAACTATGGCTACACCTTC. The full variable domain, with the rest looked up from reference TRBV7-8 and TRBJ1-2, is GAGVSQSPRYKVAKRGQDVALRCDPISGHVSLFWYQQALGQGPEFLTYFQNEAQLDKSGLPSDRFFAERPEGSVSTLKIQRTQQEDSAVYLCASSLGNKANYGYTFGSGTRLTVV.

The chain uses TRBV4-1 and TRBJ2-2; no definite D call. The V gene's germline CDR1 is MGHRA and CDR2 YSYEKL. Trimming removed 0 bases from V and 2 bases from J, with 4 bases in between. The CDR3 extends over 14 amino acids. CDR3 sequence: CASSQERNTGELFF. The CDR3 DNA reads as TGCGCCAGCAGCCAAGAGCGAAACACCGGGGAGCTGTTTTTT.

The chain couples TRBV11-3 to TRBJ2-7, with 8 bases that match TRBD1. The CDR3 is made up of 14 amino acids. V was pared by 3 bases and J by 3 bases, with 4 bases of the junction left unmatched. Germline loops: CDR1 SGHNT, CDR2 YENEEA. CDR3 sequence reads: CASSFGQGNYEQYF. CDR3 in DNA: TGTGCCAGCAGCTTTGGACAGGGAAACTACGAGCAGTACTTC.

V usage is TRBV7-5 and J usage is TRBJ2-7; TRBD1 reflects the table's D call only, with no check against the DNA. TRBV7-5 is assigned pseudogene status. There are 15 residues in the CDR3. The CDR3 sequence is CARSFAQGHLYEQYF. CDR3 in DNA: TGTGCCAGAAGCTTTGCGCAGGGCCATCTCTACGAGCAGTACTTC.

This clone was observed once. Other DNA sequences within the sample encode an identical CDR3. This chain uses TRBV7-9 with TRBJ2-1; 7 bases are shared with TRBD2. Germline CDR1 reads SEHNR; CDR2 reads FQNEAQ (reference sequence). CDR3 length equals 13 residues. V dropped 9 bases and J dropped 0; count of bases not matched to a gene: 2. This CDR3 reads CASSGFSYNEQFF. CDR3 in DNA: TGTGCCAGTAGCGGGTTCTCCTACAATGAGCAGTTCTTC.

The gene calls are TRBV6-1 and TRBJ1-5, with D hard to call. V lost 4 bases and J lost 3, with 13 bases in between. The length of the CDR3 is 15 residues. Germline loops: CDR1 MNHNS, CDR2 SASEGT. The CDR3 sequence is CASSGNRWNNQPQHF. CDR3 nucleotides: TGTGCCAGCAGTGGAAACCGATGGAACAATCAGCCCCAGCATTTT.

V gene TRBV7-9 combines with J gene TRBJ2-1; TRBD2 aligns across 7 bases. There are 16 residues in the CDR3. Germline V gene data show CDR1 as SEHNR and CDR2 as FQNEAQ (reference sequence). V shed 5 bases and J 0 bases; nucleotides not matched to a gene: 7. The CDR3 spells CASSVRAGSSYNEQFF. The DNA for the CDR3 is TGTGCCAGCAGCGTCAGAGCGGGAAGCTCCTACAATGAGCAGTTCTTC.

CDR3 nucleotides: TGTGCCAGCAGCTCCTCAATCGCCGGACTAGCGGGGAACACCGGGGAGCTGTTTTTT. This translates into CASSSSIAGLAGNTGELFF. The chain is built from TRBV7-9 and TRBJ2-2; 11 bases agree with TRBD2. Germline V gene lookup returns CDR1 SEHNR and CDR2 FQNEAQ (reference sequence). CDR3 length equals 19 residues. V trimming: 4 bases; J trimming: 1 base; junction bases outside the gene matches: 11.

This clone was detected once. The sample contains more than one DNA sequence encoding this CDR3. This chain connects TRBV27 to TRBJ2-7; TRBD2 matches 7 bases. This CDR3 spans 13 amino acids. The junction had 2 bases not matched to a gene; V was cut back by 4 bases and J by 2 bases. The germline V gene encodes CDR1 MNHEY and CDR2 SMNVEV (reference sequence). CDR3 loop: CASSYGLAYEQYF. The CDR3 DNA follows: TGTGCCAGCAGTTATGGACTAGCCTACGAGCAGTACTTC.

On this clone: Other DNA variants within this sample encode the same CDR3. CDR3 in amino acids: CASSPGLAGGSSYNEQFF. In nucleotides, the CDR3 is TGTGCCAGCAGTCCGGGACTAGCGGGAGGTAGCTCCTACAATGAGCAGTTCTTC. The chain combines TRBV6-4 with TRBJ2-1; 15 positions match TRBD2. The CDR3 is 18 residues long. In germline, CDR1 is MRHNA, CDR2 SNTAGT. The trim removed 5 bases at V and 0 bases at J, leaving 5 bases unmatched.

The chain employs TRBV10-1 and TRBJ2-5; TRBD2 matches 7 bases. Germline trimming cut 3 bases from V and 5 bases from J; bases unmatched to any gene: 12. CDR1 is WNHNN and CDR2 is SYGVQD in the germline V gene (reference sequence). CDR3 length equals 16 residues. This CDR3 reads CASSEGLVLGGETQYF. In DNA, the CDR3 is TGCGCCAGCAGTGAAGGACTAGTATTAGGCGGCGAGACCCAGTACTTC.

CDR3 in amino acids: CSVEAGSRGAEQYF. The CDR3 region has the DNA TGCAGCGTTGAAGCCGGGTCCCGGGGGGCCGAGCAGTACTTC. This chain uses TRBV29-1 with TRBJ2-7; a possible D gene is TRBD2 (7 bases). CDR3 length: 14 residues. Between the trimmed V and J ends, which lost 1 base and 6 bases, there was a span of 16 bases. Germline V CDR1 and CDR2: SQVTM, ANQGSEA.

The chain employs TRBV19 and TRBJ2-1; D perhaps matches TRBD2 (5 bases). CDR1 is LNHDA and CDR2 is SQIVND in the germline V gene (reference sequence). V lost 2 bases, J lost 0 bases, and 8 bases lay in between. This CDR3 is 15 amino acids long. CDR3 in DNA: TGTGCCAGTAGTATATCAGCGGACTCCTACAATGAGCAGTTCTTC. The encoded protein is CASSISADSYNEQFF.

V is TRBV14 and J is TRBJ2-2; 8 bases align to TRBD1. J gave up 4 bases and V 1 base, and 8 bases lay outside the gene matches. The CDR3 length is 17 residues. The germline V gene encodes CDR1 SGHDN and CDR2 FVKESK. The CDR3 sequence is CASSQVLPGGPTGELFF. Here the CDR3 DNA reads TGTGCCAGCAGCCAAGTTCTTCCAGGGGGCCCCACCGGGGAGCTGTTTTTT.

This chain joins TRBV7-2 and TRBJ2-1, with 11 bases lining up with TRBD2. V trimming: 4 bases; J trimming: 5 bases; junction bases outside the gene matches: 10. The CDR3 covers 17 residues. Germline CDR1 reads SGHTA; CDR2 reads FQGNSA. The CDR3 is CASSSPTSGSTHNEQFF. In nucleotides, the CDR3 is TGTGCCAGCAGCTCACCCACTAGCGGGAGTACCCACAATGAGCAGTTCTTC.

The chain links TRBV12-5 to TRBJ1-5; D possibly corresponds to TRBD1 (5 bases). Germline V gene sequence: CDR1 LGHNT, CDR2 FRNRAP. V gave up 0 bases and J gave up 1 base, with 34 bases separating them. CDR3 length equals 24 residues. The CDR3 here is CASGLVALDFKTGVVGGSNQPQHF. The DNA of the CDR3 is TGTGCTAGTGGTTTGGTTGCGCTCGATTTCAAAACAGGTGTTGTCGGCGGGAGCAATCAGCCCCAGCATTTT.

The rearrangement uses TRBV7-8 and TRBJ1-1; TRBD1 agrees at 10 bases. Germline V lookup: CDR1 SGHVS, CDR2 FQNEAQ. The length of the CDR3 is 18 residues. V shed 4 bases and J 0 bases; nucleotides not matched to a gene: 11. The CDR3 reads CASSSLRRTGGMNTEAFF. Here the CDR3 DNA reads TGTGCCAGCAGCTCGCTTAGGAGGACAGGGGGAATGAACACTGAAGCTTTCTTT.